The 17 T cell receptor beta chains reported below all come from one sample, sequenced in a study of vaccination and CD4 T cells after COVID-19. With the Oncomine TCR Beta short-read assay, DNA from cultured CD4+ T cells was sequenced. TCRdb fed the PCR reads into MiXCR, producing one record per CDR3 protein. The data contain more than 12,000 distinct CDR3 sequences, nearly 35% of them singletons. The antigens these receptors bind are not known. Treatment noted: roughly nine-day PBMC culture with coronavirus spike peptide pools or control peptides (ViraFEST assay). Specimen: cultured CD4+ T cells from blood. All receptors come from a human donor with COVID-19.

This sequence joins TRBV6-1 and TRBJ2-3, with D uncertain. The CDR3 has 15 amino acids. CDR1 MNHNS and CDR2 SASEGT come from the germline V gene. The V end was cut by 6 bases, the J end by 0 bases, with 13 bases between. The CDR3 is CASSFTATSTDTQYF. The CDR3 nucleotides read TGTGCCAGCAGCTTTACAGCTACTAGCACAGATACGCAGTATTTT.

The chain links TRBV12-3 or TRBV12-4 to TRBJ2-2; no firm D call. The CDR3 extends over 13 amino acids. V lost 3 bases and J 6 bases, leaving 8 bases between the germline ends. DNA for the CDR3: TGTGCCAGCAGTTTGTTAGTCGCCGGGGAGCTGTTTTTT. Encoded protein: CASSLLVAGELFF.

This clonotype was picked up a small number of times. The CDR3 region has the DNA TGTGCCAGCAGCGGCCAGGGGCGTGGCTACACCTTC. Translated, it gives CASSGQGRGYTF. This chain links TRBV7-9 with TRBJ1-2, with TRBD1 as a possible D gene (6 bases). Germline CDR1 and CDR2: SEHNR and FQNEAQ (reference sequence). With 5 bases removed from V and 7 bases from J, the gap between germline ends came to 11 bases. The CDR3 totals 12 residues.

DNA of the CDR3: TGCAGTGCTAGGGAAATCTCGGGGAGGAACACTGAAGCTTTCTTT. This translates into CSAREISGRNTEAFF. The rearrangement joins TRBV20-1 to TRBJ1-1; D call uncertain. Germline values: CDR1 DFQATT, CDR2 SNEGSKA (reference sequence). CDR3 length: 15 amino acids. Deletions cut 3 bases from V and 1 base from J, with 15 bases between.

This clonotype appeared a few times. This chain links TRBV6-2 or TRBV6-3 with TRBJ1-1; unclear D gene. V shed 8 bases and J shed 4 bases, with 8 bases lying between them. Per germline, CDR1 MNHEY and CDR2 SVGEGT. The CDR3 has 11 residues. CDR3 in DNA: TGTGCCAGCCGGCGGCGCACTGAAGCTTTCTTT. Translated, it gives CASRRRTEAFF.

In this sample, this clonotype turned up a few times. The V call is TRBV20-1, the J call TRBJ2-3, with TRBD2 matching over 7 bases. CDR3 length: 14 amino acids. The junction had 4 bases not matched to a gene; V was cut back by 2 bases and J by 2 bases. Germline V CDR1 and CDR2: DFQATT, SNEGSKA (reference sequence). DNA of the CDR3: TGCAGTGCTAGACGGCGGGAGCCCACAGATACGCAGTATTTT. This gives the protein CSARRREPTDTQYF.

The chain carries TRBV2 and TRBJ1-2; 7 nucleotides align to TRBD1. CDR3 length equals 12 residues. Per germline, CDR1 SNHLY and CDR2 FYNNEI. The V and J ends lost 11 bases and 6 bases, in that order; junction bases with no gene match: 9. CDR3 amino acids: CAELQGKDGYTF. The CDR3 bases are TGTGCCGAACTACAGGGGAAGGATGGCTACACCTTC.

This chain joins TRBV6-5 and TRBJ1-4; D might be TRBD1 (6 bases). From germline, CDR1 is MNHEY and CDR2 SVGAGI. V was clipped by 3 bases and J by 2 bases, with 13 bases between them. This CDR3 has 16 amino acids. The CDR3 loop is CASSYRRQVTNEKLFF. Written as DNA, the CDR3 is TGTGCCAGCAGTTATAGGCGACAGGTTACTAATGAAAAACTGTTTTTT.

The chain joins TRBV7-9 to TRBJ2-1; TRBD2 matches 7 bases. V lost 0 bases to trimming and J lost 0 bases; unmatched junction nucleotides: 14. The CDR3 has 20 residues. The germline CDR1 and CDR2 sequences are SEHNR and FQNEAQ (reference sequence). The CDR3 here is CASSLARMGGGDYSYNEQFF. The CDR3 DNA reads TGTGCCAGCAGCTTAGCGCGAATGGGTGGGGGGGACTACTCCTACAATGAGCAGTTCTTC.

This clonotype occurred a few times. J is TRBJ1-2 and V is TRBV20-1; D perhaps matches TRBD1 (5 bases). Germline lookup yields CDR1 DFQATT and CDR2 SNEGSKA (reference sequence). This CDR3 region has 14 residues. Trimming left V 6 bases short and J 7 bases short, with 21 bases between. Here the CDR3 reads CSAVTPRGESGYTF. The CDR3 coding sequence is TGCAGTGCCGTCACCCCAAGGGGTGAGAGTGGCTACACCTTC.

This clonotype was recorded once. The V gene is TRBV5-4, the J gene TRBJ1-1; TRBD1 aligns across 8 bases. Trimming at V came to 3 bases and at J to 3 bases, leaving 7 bases not matched to a gene. CDR3 size: 15 residues. Germline CDR1 is SGHNT and CDR2 is YYREEE (reference sequence). The CDR3 spells CASSSPRQGHTEAFF. CDR3 nucleotide sequence: TGTGCCAGCAGCTCTCCCCGACAGGGGCACACTGAAGCTTTCTTT.

The genes are TRBV19 and TRBJ1-1; perhaps TRBD1 as D (5 bases). Trimming took 5 bases from V and 6 from J, leaving 13 bases between them. From germline, CDR1 is LNHDA and CDR2 SQIVND (reference sequence). This CDR3 has 13 amino acids. For the CDR3, the DNA is TGTGCCAGTAGTGCCACCCCAGGGTCTGAAGCTTTCTTT. Its protein product is CASSATPGSEAFF.

This clonotype has more than one count but fewer than ten. This chain connects TRBV30 to TRBJ2-7; a weak D match, TRBD2 (5 bases). The CDR3 is 11 amino acids. V was pared by 4 bases and J by 7 bases, with 11 bases between. CDR1 and CDR2 (germline): GTSNPN, SVGIG (reference sequence). The CDR3 loop reads CAWITGVEQYF. CDR3 bases: TGTGCCTGGATCACCGGGGTGGAGCAGTACTTC.

The DNA for the CDR3 is TGTGCCAGCAGTCAAGGGACAGGGTCCTATAATTCACCCCTCCACTTT. Translating it yields CASSQGTGSYNSPLHF. V gene TRBV6-1 combines with J gene TRBJ1-6; 9 bases are shared with TRBD1. The ends lost 5 bases at V and 1 base at J; junction bases unmatched: 3. Germline CDR1 reads MNHNS; CDR2 reads SASEGT. This CDR3 has 16 residues.

The chain is built from TRBV2 and TRBJ1-3, with no clear D. The V end was cut by 0 bases, the J end by 0 bases, with 12 bases between. Germline CDR1 and CDR2: SNHLY and FYNNEI. The CDR3 is 17 residues long. The CDR3 is CASSEAGVGISGNTIYF. CDR3 nucleotides: TGTGCCAGCAGTGAAGCGGGAGTGGGAATCTCTGGAAACACCATATATTTT.

In this sample, this clonotype turned up a few times. CDR3: CSAIKTGNNEKLFF. The CDR3 region has the DNA TGCAGTGCTATCAAGACAGGAAATAATGAAAAACTGTTTTTT. The chain is built from TRBV20-1 and TRBJ1-4, with D maybe TRBD1 (6 bases). Germline assignment: CDR1 DFQATT and CDR2 SNEGSKA (reference sequence). Trimming removed 4 bases at V and 4 bases at J, with 13 bases between. The length of the CDR3 is 14 residues.

This rearrangement joins TRBV27 to TRBJ2-7; TRBD1 matches 10 bases. This CDR3 region has 15 residues. CDR1 and CDR2 from the germline V gene are MNHEY and SMNVEV (reference sequence). Trimming removed 7 bases from V and 6 bases from J; junction bases left unmatched: 12. The CDR3 sequence is CASTAQGTGVGEQYF. In nucleotides, the CDR3 is TGTGCCAGCACTGCCCAAGGGACAGGGGTAGGCGAGCAGTACTTC.